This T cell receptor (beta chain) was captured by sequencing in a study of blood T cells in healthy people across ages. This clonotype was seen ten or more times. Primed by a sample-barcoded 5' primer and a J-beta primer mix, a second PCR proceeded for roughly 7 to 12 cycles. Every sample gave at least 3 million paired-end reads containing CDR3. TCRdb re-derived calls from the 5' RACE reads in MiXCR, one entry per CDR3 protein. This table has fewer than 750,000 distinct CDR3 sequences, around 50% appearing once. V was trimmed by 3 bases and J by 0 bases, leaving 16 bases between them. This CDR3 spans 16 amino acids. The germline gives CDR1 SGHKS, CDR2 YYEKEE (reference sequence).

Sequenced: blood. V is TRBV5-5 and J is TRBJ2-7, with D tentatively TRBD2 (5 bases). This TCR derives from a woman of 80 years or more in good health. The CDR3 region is CASSSSRVYLSYEQYF. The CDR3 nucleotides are TGTGCCAGCAGCTCCTCGCGGGTTTACCTCTCCTACGAGCAGTACTTC.